The TCR beta chain described here comes from a study of cytomegalovirus exposure and HLA in healthy donors. Broader study findings: In vitro work confirmed that three CMV-associated chains recognize CMV antigens.

Comment on this clone: What it binds is unknown. The CDR3 end shows no conserved phenylalanine or tryptophan, and so a read error is likely. The limits of the CDR3 on the DNA are not certain, so only TCRdb's listed CDR3 is given.

This table comes from immunoSEQ multiplex PCR, and its TCRdb copy is limited to in-frame clones, with some not included. Of roughly 300,000 clones in the sample, roughly 90% are singletons; the top ten hold around 0.8%. The CDR3 spans 13 amino acids, including both terminal residues. Germline V CDR1 and CDR2: SGHDT, YYEEEE. Sample: PBMCs. V and J are TRBV5-6 and TRBJ2-2; the table assigns TRBD2, which was not confirmed against the DNA. This sequence was found in a woman aged 18-29 years in good health and CMV-seronegative. The CDR3 reads CASSLGLAGGPQV.